There are many counts of the clone carrying this T cell receptor beta chain. Some clones are missing from TCRdb's copy, which holds only in-frame ones; the method was immunoSEQ multiplex PCR. The table lists hundreds of thousands of clones, roughly 83% of them singletons. This specimen belongs to a study of blood T cell repertoires in COVID-19. V was cut by 5 bases and J by 5 bases, with 13 bases left in between. There are 14 residues in the CDR3. The V gene's germline CDR1 is MNHEY and CDR2 SMNVEV (reference sequence). The sample consisted of peripheral blood. The clonotype was recovered from a man older than 75 with acute or convalescent COVID-19. V gene TRBV27 combines with J gene TRBJ1-5; no clear D gene. CDR3: CASSRTGRYQPQHF. CDR3 bases: TGTGCCAGCAGTAGGACGGGAAGGTATCAGCCCCAGCATTTT.